This T cell receptor beta chain emerged from a study of cytomegalovirus exposure and HLA in healthy donors. As for the study in general: Among the 398 donors who were genotyped, about 84% fell in the genetic ancestry cluster that is associated with self-reported Caucasian donors.

Note on this clone: Antigen specificity is unknown. Within the sample, other DNA sequences also encode this same CDR3.

Trimming at V came to 3 bases and at J to 5 bases, leaving 4 bases not matched to a gene. The CDR3 totals 14 residues. The germline CDR1 and CDR2 sequences are SGDLS and YYNGEE. PCR amplification relied on 60 Vbeta primers (plus 13 Jbeta primers). Profiled with immunoSEQ multiplex PCR; TCRdb holds only in-frame clones, not every one. The data contain around 76,000 clones, 65% to 85% of them singletons. General observations from the study: Upon later analysis, TCR association rates were observed to vary by HLA locus, being highest for DRB1 and lowest for HLA-C. In an earlier analysis, productive rearrangement rates for most beta V segments clustered near 87% or 30%. Trimming of TCR beta V- and J-genes showed a link, identified in a later analysis, to a missense DCLRE1C variant.

The receptor was isolated from a woman aged 40 to 50 in good health and CMV-seropositive. Specimen: PBMCs. V and J are TRBV9 and TRBJ2-5, with 10 nucleotides matching TRBD1. The CDR3 sequence: CASSGTGGLETQYF. CDR3 nucleotide sequence: TGTGCCAGCAGCGGGACAGGGGGTCTGGAGACCCAGTACTTC.